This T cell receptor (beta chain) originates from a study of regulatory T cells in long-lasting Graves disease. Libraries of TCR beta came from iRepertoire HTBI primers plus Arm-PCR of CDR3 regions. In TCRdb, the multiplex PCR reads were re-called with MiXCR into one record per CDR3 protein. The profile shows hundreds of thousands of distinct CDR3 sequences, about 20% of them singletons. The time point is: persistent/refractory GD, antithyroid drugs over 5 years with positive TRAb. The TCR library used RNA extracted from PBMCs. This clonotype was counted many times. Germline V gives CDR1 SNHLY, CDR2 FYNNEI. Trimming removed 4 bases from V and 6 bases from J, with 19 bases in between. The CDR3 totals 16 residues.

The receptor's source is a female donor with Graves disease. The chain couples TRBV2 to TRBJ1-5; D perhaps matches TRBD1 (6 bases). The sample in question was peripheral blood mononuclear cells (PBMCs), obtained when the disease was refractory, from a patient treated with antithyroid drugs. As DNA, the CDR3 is TGTGCCAGCAGTGGCGGGGGGGGGGCGGACGGTCAGCCCCAGCATTTT. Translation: CASSGGGGADGQPQHF.